The 16 T cell receptor beta chains presented below share a single source sample, sequenced in a study of T cell responses to AZD1222 COVID-19 vaccine. The repertoire was sequenced with immunoSEQ multiplex PCR; TCRdb's copy has only in-frame clones and lacks some. The data hold over 150,000 clones, with almost 90% observed a single time. The starting material was peripheral blood, obtained on day 0 of AZD1222 vaccination. The receptors originated from an adult in good health.

This CDR3 reads CASGGLANEQYF. The CDR3 DNA reads as TGTGCCAGCGGCGGACTAGCGAACGAGCAGTACTTC. This sequence joins TRBV25-1 and TRBJ2-7, with 9 bases that match TRBD2. The length of the CDR3 is 12 residues. Trimming cost V 8 bases and J 5 bases; bases outside gene matches: 4. Germline V gene sequence: CDR1 MGHDK, CDR2 SYGVNS.

V usage is TRBV28 and J usage is TRBJ2-7; the D gene is possibly TRBD1 (5 bases). The CDR3 totals 13 residues. In germline, CDR1 is MDHEN, CDR2 SYDVKM. Deletions cut 3 bases from V and 2 bases from J, with 8 bases between. CDR3 protein: CASSFGATYEQYF. The CDR3 DNA reads TGTGCCAGCAGTTTTGGGGCGACCTACGAGCAGTACTTC.

This chain connects TRBV10-3 to TRBJ1-2; D may be TRBD1 (5 bases). This CDR3 has 15 residues. V lost 3 bases and J 4 bases, leaving 15 bases between the germline ends. Germline CDR1 ENHRY, CDR2 SYGVKD. CDR3 nucleotide sequence: TGTGCCATCAGTGACCCTTTGACAGTAATCTATGGCTACACCTTC. This sequence encodes CAISDPLTVIYGYTF.

CDR3 DNA: TGTGCCAGCAGCGTTAGCGGGGGGGCCGAAATCGGGGAGCTGTTTTTT. Translation gives CASSVSGGAEIGELFF. V is TRBV9 and J is TRBJ2-2; 11 bases line up with TRBD2. The V gene's germline CDR1 is SGDLS and CDR2 YYNGEE. The CDR3 consists of 16 residues. V trimming: 2 bases; J trimming: 7 bases; junction bases outside the gene matches: 7.

V and J are TRBV27 and TRBJ1-1, with TRBD1 identical over 8 bases. Trimming at V came to 8 bases and at J to 5 bases, leaving 4 bases not matched to a gene. Per germline, CDR1 MNHEY and CDR2 SMNVEV (reference sequence). The CDR3 spans 12 residues. CDR3 sequence: CASGTGGTEAFF. Written as DNA, the CDR3 is TGTGCCAGCGGAACAGGGGGGACTGAAGCTTTCTTT.

This clone was recorded once. The V and J genes are TRBV7-2 and TRBJ1-2, with D possibly TRBD1 on 5 matching bases. This CDR3 region has 11 residues. Germline CDR1 reads SGHTA; CDR2 reads FQGNSA. The chain's CDR3 is CASGGNYGYTF. The CDR3 DNA reads as TGTGCGAGTGGGGGGAACTATGGCTACACCTTC. Drawing the rest from reference TRBV7-2 and TRBJ1-2, the complete variable domain is GAGVSQSPSNKVTEKGKDVELRCDPISGHTALYWYRQSLGQGLEFLIYFQGNSAPDKSGLPSDRFSAERTGGSVSTLTIQRTQQEDSAVYLCASGGNYGYTFGSGTRLTVV.

The rearrangement joins TRBV11-2 to TRBJ2-7; a weak D match, TRBD1 (6 bases). The CDR3 loop spans 14 amino acids. Trimming cost V 2 bases and J 5 bases, with 13 bases left between them. From germline, CDR1 is SGHAT and CDR2 FQNNGV. For the CDR3, the DNA is TGTGCCAGCAGCTTACCTGAACAGGGCCACGAGCAGTACTTC. This sequence encodes CASSLPEQGHEQYF.

The chain couples TRBV10-2 to TRBJ1-1; 7 bases map to TRBD1. CDR1 WSHSY and CDR2 SAAADI come from the germline V gene. This CDR3 is built from 14 residues. V lost 0 bases and J lost 3; bases outside the gene matches: 1. The CDR3 region has the DNA TGCGCCAGCAGTGAGTCCCAGGGGGACACTGAAGCTTTCTTT. Protein sequence: CASSESQGDTEAFF.

The chain recombines TRBV27 with TRBJ2-7; D is possibly TRBD1 (6 bases). Trimming cost V 5 bases and J 2 bases, with 13 bases left between them. The CDR3 extends over 14 amino acids. Germline CDR1 is MNHEY and CDR2 is SMNVEV (reference sequence). The CDR3 bases are TGTGCCAGCAGTCCCACGGACAGACCCTACGAGCAGTACTTC. Protein product: CASSPTDRPYEQYF.

The rearrangement joins TRBV3-1 (or the pseudogene TRBV3-2) to TRBJ2-6, with D unresolved. This CDR3 comprises 14 residues. V shed 1 base and J shed 1 base, with 2 bases lying between them. Germline V gene lookup returns CDR1 LGHDT and CDR2 YNNKEL (reference sequence). Written as DNA, the CDR3 is TGTGCCAGCAGCCAAGTATCTGGGGCCAACGTCCTGACTTTC. Protein sequence: CASSQVSGANVLTF.

The rearrangement uses TRBV11-3 and TRBJ2-1, with no clear D. Germline V gene sequence: CDR1 SGHNT, CDR2 YENEEA. This CDR3 region has 15 residues. V lost 2 bases to trimming and J lost 4 bases, with 12 bases between them. CDR3 loop: CASSLSTRTYNEQFF. The CDR3 region has the DNA TGTGCCAGCAGCTTAAGTACCCGGACGTACAATGAGCAGTTCTTC.

This clone appeared a single time. V gene TRBV28 combines with J gene TRBJ1-2, with D uncertain. Germline-derived CDR1 and CDR2 are MDHEN and SYDVKM. Trimming pared 4 bases from V and 6 bases from J, leaving 9 bases between. The CDR3 runs to 12 residues. In DNA, the CDR3 is TGTGCCAGCAGTTCCCGGACGGATGGCTACACCTTC. This gives the protein CASSSRTDGYTF.

The chain combines TRBV30 with TRBJ2-3; TRBD2 is a possible D gene (6 bases). This CDR3 is 15 amino acids long. Trimming removed 2 bases at V and 2 bases at J, with 14 bases between. Germline V lookup: CDR1 GTSNPN, CDR2 SVGIG (reference sequence). The CDR3 reads CAWSSVGGFTDTQYF. The CDR3 DNA reads TGTGCCTGGAGTAGTGTGGGGGGATTCACAGATACGCAGTATTTT.

V is TRBV10-2 and J is TRBJ2-1, with TRBD2 as a possible D gene (5 bases). Germline CDR1 reads WSHSY; CDR2 reads SAAADI. V was shortened by 6 bases and J by 8 bases, with 14 bases between the two germline ends. The CDR3 loop spans 13 amino acids. The CDR3, as DNA: TGCGCCAGCAGCTTACTAGTAGCCTATGAGCAGTTCTTC. Protein: CASSLLVAYEQFF.

This rearrangement joins TRBV28 to TRBJ2-1; D ambiguous. CDR1 MDHEN and CDR2 SYDVKM come from the germline V gene. V was clipped by 10 bases and J by 0 bases, with 16 bases between them. The CDR3 loop spans 15 amino acids. The chain's CDR3 is CATYTGRSSYNEQFF. The CDR3 nucleotides read TGTGCCACCTATACCGGGCGGAGCTCCTACAATGAGCAGTTCTTC.

This clone was recorded once. V gene TRBV30 combines with J gene TRBJ1-6, with D perhaps matching TRBD1 (6 bases). CDR3 size: 16 residues. Trimming stripped 1 base from V and 6 bases from J, with 16 bases between. The germline gives CDR1 GTSNPN, CDR2 SVGIG (reference sequence). The CDR3 loop reads CAWSETRGMTNSPLHF. CDR3 DNA: TGTGCCTGGAGTGAGACCAGGGGAATGACTAATTCACCCCTCCACTTT.